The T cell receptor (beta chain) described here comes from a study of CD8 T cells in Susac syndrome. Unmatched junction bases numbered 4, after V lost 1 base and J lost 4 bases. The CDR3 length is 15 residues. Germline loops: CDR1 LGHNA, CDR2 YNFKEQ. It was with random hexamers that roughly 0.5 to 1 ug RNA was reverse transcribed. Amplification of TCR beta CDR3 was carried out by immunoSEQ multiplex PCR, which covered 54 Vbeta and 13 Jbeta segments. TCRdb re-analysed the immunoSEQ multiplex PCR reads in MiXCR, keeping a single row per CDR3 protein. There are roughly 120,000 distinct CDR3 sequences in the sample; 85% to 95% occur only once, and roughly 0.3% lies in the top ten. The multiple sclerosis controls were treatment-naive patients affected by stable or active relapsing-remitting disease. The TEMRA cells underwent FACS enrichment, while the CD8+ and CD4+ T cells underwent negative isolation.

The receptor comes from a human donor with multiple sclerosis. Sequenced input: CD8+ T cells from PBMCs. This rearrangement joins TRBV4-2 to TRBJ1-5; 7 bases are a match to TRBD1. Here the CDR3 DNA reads TGTGCCAGCAGCCAAGGACAGGGTCAAAATCAGCCCCAGCATTTT. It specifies CASSQGQGQNQPQHF.